This T cell receptor (beta chain) was obtained from a study of blood T cell repertoires in COVID-19 (dated by TCRdb to about 2020). Regarding the research as a whole: Samples covering the acute and convalescent phases of COVID-19 were provided by collaborators in the United States, Italy and Spain. The material from the prospective study consisted of cDNA or gDNA derived from T cells, B-cell-depleted T cells, or PBMCs. Deeply sampled blood TCRbeta repertoires from subjects exposed to, actively infected with, or recovered from COVID-19 were included in the dataset. The repertoires were released in a freely available public database intended as a resource for research on the immune response to SARS-CoV-2. Samples came from the ongoing ImmuneRACE study (first 160 participants) plus 1,254 subjects from 6 global collaborators. A de-identified subject ID, COVID-19 status, age in years and sex were almost always included in the sample metadata. Where available, HLA class I and class II types were obtained from metadata supplied by the sample provider rather than from assay-based typing. The research as a whole found: How much clinical and demographic metadata was included differed by source and by participant, and the metadata was provided uncurated.

One collaborating source in Seattle enrolled patients during active infection and followed them longitudinally through the course of disease. Collaborating institutions collected whole blood in K2EDTA tubes following their own protocols. For TCRbeta analysis, collaborators shipped samples in one of three forms: frozen whole blood, isolated PBMCs, or DNA extracted from either of those sample types. Per the germline V gene (reference sequence), LNHDA is the CDR1 and SQIVND is the CDR2. Germline trimming amounts to 5 bases on V and 1 base on J, with 2 as the count of junction bases outside the gene matches. Taken from cysteine to phenylalanine, the CDR3 has 14 residues. The DNA shown is the 42-base CDR3, in frame from base 1. TCRbeta CDR3 regions were amplified from genomic DNA using the immunoSEQ Assay, a bias-controlled multiplex PCR. In the authors' own workflow: Nucleated cell counts per sample were estimated from amplification of reference gene primers within the assay. To quantify the absolute abundance of each unique TCRbeta CDR3 rearrangement, sequence reads were collapsed and filtered. For each sample, productive Simpson clonality was calculated by taking the square root of Simpson's diversity index across productive rearrangements. The table comes from immuneACCESS by way of TCRdb, which keeps in-frame sequences with V and J called. Part of the clones is missing from these tables; in studies checked, under half for an unresolved V gene and the rest for unknown reasons. V and J calls and clone size follow that table, whereas D and trimming were derived from the DNA. The sample table lists some 120,000 clones, 92% of them with a count of one. The top ten hold 2.1% of the sample.

A word on this clone: No antigen is known for it. Per-base qualities were not stored, and no clone one base away is much larger.

The TCR was taken from a man aged 45-60 years with COVID-19, enrolled during active disease. This chain joins TRBV19 to TRBJ2-5, and 9 bases in between align with TRBD2. Sequenced: peripheral blood. Here the CDR3 is given as CASSATSGQETQYF. The nucleotide sequence is given as TGTGCCAGTAGTGCGACTAGCGGCCAAGAGACCCAGTACTTC.